This T cell receptor (beta chain) was identified in a study of OX40 agonist ivuxolimab in advanced cancers. Study-wide background: Three patients, one with hepatocellular carcinoma and two with cutaneous melanoma, responded partially.

Per germline, CDR1 MGHRA and CDR2 YSYEKL. This CDR3 has 12 amino acids. Between the trimmed V and J ends, which lost 4 bases and 10 bases, there was a span of 13 bases. TCRdb's copy holds only in-frame clones and misses some; the assay was immunoSEQ multiplex PCR. The sample contains 20,000 to 25,000 clones, roughly four fifths of which appear only once. The chain uses TRBV4-1 and TRBJ1-2; no reliable D call. Source: CD4+ or CD8+ T cells sorted from blood, taken in a trial of the OX40 agonist ivuxolimab. The sequence was collected from an adult with an advanced solid tumor such as melanoma, head and neck, liver or kidney cancer. CDR3 sequence reads: CASSRADVDYTF. CDR3 sequence (DNA): TGCGCCAGCAGCCGGGCGGATGTAGACTACACCTTC.